This TCR beta chain is drawn from a study of technical replicates of blood from a few donors. Looked up from germline, CDR1 is SEHNR and CDR2 is FQNEAQ (reference sequence). The CDR3 length is 12 residues. V gave up 5 bases and J gave up 7 bases, with 11 bases separating them. Repertoires were generated with immunoSEQ multiplex PCR, while TCRdb's copy carries only in-frame clones and drops some. The sample lists 80,000 to 90,000 clones, about 95% occurring once. The TCR sequence derives from a human donor in good health. J is TRBJ1-1 and V is TRBV7-9, with a weak D call TRBD1 (6 bases). The sample taken for sequencing was T cells isolated from PBMCs. Here the CDR3 DNA reads TGTGCCAGCAGCCCTACAGGGTTTGAAGCTTTCTTT. Its protein product is CASSPTGFEAFF.